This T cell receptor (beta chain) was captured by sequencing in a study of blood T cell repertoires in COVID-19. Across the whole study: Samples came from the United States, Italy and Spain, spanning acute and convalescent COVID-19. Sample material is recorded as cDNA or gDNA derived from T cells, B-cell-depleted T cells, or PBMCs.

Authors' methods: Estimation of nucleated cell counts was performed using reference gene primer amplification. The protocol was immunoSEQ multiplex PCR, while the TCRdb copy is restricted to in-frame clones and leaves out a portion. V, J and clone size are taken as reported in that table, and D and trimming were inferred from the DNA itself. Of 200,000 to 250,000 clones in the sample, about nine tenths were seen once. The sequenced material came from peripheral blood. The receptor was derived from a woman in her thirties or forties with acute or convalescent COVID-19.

The CDR3 nucleotides are TGCGCCAGCAGCCACCTTCCGGGACAGGGTAACTTTCAGGATAAACTGTTTTTT. Protein product: CASSHLPGQGNFQDKLFF. The chain carries TRBV5-1 and TRBJ1-4; 9 bases align to TRBD1. There are 18 residues in the CDR3. Germline V CDR1 and CDR2: SGHRS, YFSETQ. V lost 4 bases to trimming and J lost 11 bases; unmatched junction nucleotides: 21.